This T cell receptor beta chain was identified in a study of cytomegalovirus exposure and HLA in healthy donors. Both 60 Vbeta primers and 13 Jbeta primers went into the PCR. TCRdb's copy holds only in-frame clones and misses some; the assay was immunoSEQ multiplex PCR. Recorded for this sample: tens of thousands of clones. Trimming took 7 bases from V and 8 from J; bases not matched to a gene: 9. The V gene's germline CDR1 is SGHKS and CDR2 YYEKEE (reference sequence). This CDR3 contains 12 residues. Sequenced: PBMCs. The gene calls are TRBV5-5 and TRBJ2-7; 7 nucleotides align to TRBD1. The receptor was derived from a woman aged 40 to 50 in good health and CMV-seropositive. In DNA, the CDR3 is TGTGCCAGCGGGACAGAGCTAAGGAAGCAGTACTTC. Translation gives CASGTELRKQYF.